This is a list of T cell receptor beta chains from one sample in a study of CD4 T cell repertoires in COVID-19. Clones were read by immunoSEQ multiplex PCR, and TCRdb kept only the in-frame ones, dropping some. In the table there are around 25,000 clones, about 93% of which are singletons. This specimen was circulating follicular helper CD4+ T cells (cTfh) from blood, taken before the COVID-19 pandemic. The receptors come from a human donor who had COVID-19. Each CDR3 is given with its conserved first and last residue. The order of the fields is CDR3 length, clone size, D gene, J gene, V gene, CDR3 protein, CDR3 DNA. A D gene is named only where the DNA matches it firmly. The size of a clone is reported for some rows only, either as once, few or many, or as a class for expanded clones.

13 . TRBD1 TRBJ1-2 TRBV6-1 CASSVDRGTGYTF TGTGCCAGCAGTGTGGACAGGGGAACTGGCTACACCTTC
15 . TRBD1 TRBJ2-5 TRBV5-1 CASSLEAGGGRTQYF TGCGCCAGCAGCTTGGAAGCAGGGGGCGGGCGGACCCAGTACTTC
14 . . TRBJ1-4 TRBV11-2 CASTVGGVGEKLFF TGTGCCAGCACCGTGGGGGGGGTGGGTGAAAAACTGTTTTTT
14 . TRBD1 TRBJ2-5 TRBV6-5 CASPEQGARETQYF TGTGCCAGCCCAGAACAGGGGGCGCGGGAGACCCAGTACTTC
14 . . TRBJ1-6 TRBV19 CASSIRQENSPLHF TGTGCCAGTAGTATAAGACAGGAAAATTCACCCCTCCACTTT
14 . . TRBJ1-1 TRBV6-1 CASSGTGRDTEAFF TGTGCCAGCAGTGGTACAGGGAGGGACACTGAAGCTTTCTTT
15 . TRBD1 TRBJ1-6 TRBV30 CAGKRRQGPNSPLHF TGTGCCGGAAAACGCAGACAGGGACCTAATTCACCCCTCCACTTT
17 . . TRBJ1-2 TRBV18 CASSPTGLGPIDYGYTF TGTGCCAGCTCACCCACGGGTTTGGGTCCCATAGACTATGGCTACACCTTC
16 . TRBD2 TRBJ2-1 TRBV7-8 CASSGKGLASYNEQFF TGTGCCAGCAGCGGTAAAGGACTAGCGTCGTACAATGAGCAGTTCTTC
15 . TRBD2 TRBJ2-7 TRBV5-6 CASSQGLAGSYEQYF TGTGCCAGCAGCCAGGGACTAGCGGGATCCTACGAGCAGTACTTC
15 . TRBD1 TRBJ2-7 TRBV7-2 CASSARTGEGYEQYF TGTGCCAGCAGCGCCCGGACAGGCGAAGGGTACGAGCAGTACTTC
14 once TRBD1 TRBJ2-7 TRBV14 CASSRTGGSYEQYF TGTGCCAGCAGCCGGACAGGGGGTTCCTACGAGCAGTACTTC
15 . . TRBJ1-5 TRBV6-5 CASSYSASSNQPQHF TGTGCCAGCAGTTACTCGGCCAGTAGCAATCAGCCCCAGCATTTT
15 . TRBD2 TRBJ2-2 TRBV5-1 CASSPTSRDTGELFF TGCGCCAGCAGCCCGACTAGCCGCGACACCGGGGAGCTGTTTTTT
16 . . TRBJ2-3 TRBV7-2 CASSPRSGLGIDTQYF TGTGCCAGCTCCCCTCGGAGCGGGTTAGGTATAGATACGCAGTATTTT
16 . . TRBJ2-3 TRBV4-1 CASSQDRGIFTDTQYF TGCGCCAGCAGCCAAGATCGGGGGATTTTCACAGATACGCAGTATTTT
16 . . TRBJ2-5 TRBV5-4 CASSSHSWAGQETQYF TGTGCCAGCAGCTCCCATTCCTGGGCGGGTCAAGAGACCCAGTACTTC
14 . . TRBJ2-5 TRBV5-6 CASSLGSPPETQYF TGTGCCAGCAGCTTGGGTAGTCCCCCGGAGACCCAGTACTTC
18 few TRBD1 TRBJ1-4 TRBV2 CATQQFPGQIATNEKLFF TGTGCCACCCAACAATTTCCGGGACAGATTGCAACTAATGAAAAACTGTTTTTT
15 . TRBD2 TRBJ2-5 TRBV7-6 CASSLGLAGGETQYF TGTGCCAGCAGCTTGGGTCTAGCGGGGGGAGAGACCCAGTACTTC
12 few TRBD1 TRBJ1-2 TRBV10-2 CASSPTGDGYTF TGCGCCAGCAGTCCCACAGGGGATGGCTACACCTTC
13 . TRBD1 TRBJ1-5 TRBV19 CATSQQGNQPQHF TGTGCCACCTCCCAACAGGGGAATCAGCCCCAGCATTTT
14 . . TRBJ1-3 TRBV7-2 CASSSTGFGNTIYF TGTGCCAGCAGTAGTACAGGGTTTGGAAACACCATATATTTT
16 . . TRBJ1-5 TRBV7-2 CASSLTTPGGNQPQHF TGTGCCAGCAGCCTGACCACGCCGGGGGGCAATCAGCCCCAGCATTTT
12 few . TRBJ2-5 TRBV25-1 CASSDYVETQYF TGTGCCAGCAGTGATTATGTGGAGACCCAGTACTTC
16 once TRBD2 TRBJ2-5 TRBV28 CASSSLRLAVGETQYF TGTGCCAGCAGTTCATTACGGCTAGCGGTCGGAGAGACCCAGTACTTC
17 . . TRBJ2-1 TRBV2 CASSEEGLAFSYNEQFF TGTGCCAGCAGTGAAGAGGGGTTGGCCTTCTCCTACAATGAGCAGTTCTTC
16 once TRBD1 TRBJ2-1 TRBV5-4 CASSPGQGSSYNEQFF TGTGCCAGCAGCCCTGGACAGGGGTCTTCCTACAATGAGCAGTTCTTC
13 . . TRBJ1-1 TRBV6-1 CASQLAPNTEAFF TGTGCCAGCCAGTTGGCCCCGAACACTGAAGCTTTCTTT
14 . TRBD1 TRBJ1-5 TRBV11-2 CASSFGQDGQPQHF TGTGCCAGCAGCTTCGGACAGGATGGTCAGCCCCAGCATTTT
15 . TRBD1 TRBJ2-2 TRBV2 CASSARTGNTGELFF TGTGCCAGCAGTGCCAGGACAGGGAACACCGGGGAGCTGTTTTTT
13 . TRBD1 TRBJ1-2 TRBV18 CASSKGQNYGYTF TGTGCCAGCTCAAAGGGACAGAACTATGGCTACACCTTC
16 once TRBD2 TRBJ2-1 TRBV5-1 CASSLKGGTTYNEQFF TGCGCCAGCAGCTTGAAAGGTGGGACTACCTACAATGAGCAGTTCTTC
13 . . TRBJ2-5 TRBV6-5 CASSYSKQETQYF TGTGCCAGCAGTTATTCCAAACAAGAGACCCAGTACTTC
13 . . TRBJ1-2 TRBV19 CASSIDGGNGYTF TGTGCCAGTAGTATCGATGGGGGCAATGGCTACACCTTC
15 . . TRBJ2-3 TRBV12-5 CASGPGGVRADTQYF TGTGCTAGTGGCCCCGGAGGGGTGCGCGCAGATACGCAGTATTTT
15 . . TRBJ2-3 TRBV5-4 CASSYSGRGEDTQYF TGTGCCAGCAGCTATTCGGGGCGGGGTGAGGATACGCAGTATTTT
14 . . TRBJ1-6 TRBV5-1 CASSLPGEGGPLHF TGCGCCAGCAGCTTACCAGGAGAGGGTGGACCCCTCCACTTT
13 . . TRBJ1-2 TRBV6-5 CASRGEEVHGYTF TGTGCCAGCAGGGGGGAGGAAGTGCATGGCTACACCTTC
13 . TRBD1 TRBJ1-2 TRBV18 CASSPGQGLGYTF TGTGCCAGCTCACCTGGACAGGGCCTGGGCTACACCTTC
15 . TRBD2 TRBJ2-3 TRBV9 CASGGDLRRTDTQYF TGTGCCAGCGGGGGGGACTTGAGAAGAACAGATACGCAGTATTTT
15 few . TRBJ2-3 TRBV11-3 CASSLDGTSTDTQYF TGTGCCAGCAGCTTAGACGGTACTAGCACAGATACGCAGTATTTT
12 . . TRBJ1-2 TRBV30 CAWSDSVGLRTF TGTGCCTGGAGCGACTCAGTGGGACTGCGCACCTTC
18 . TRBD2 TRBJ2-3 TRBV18 CASSPLAGINSRTDTQYF TGTGCCAGCTCACCATTAGCGGGAATCAACTCGCGCACAGATACGCAGTATTTT
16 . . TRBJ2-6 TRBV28 CASSPGSRSGANVLTF TGTGCCAGCAGTCCCGGGTCCCGCTCTGGGGCCAACGTCCTGACTTTC
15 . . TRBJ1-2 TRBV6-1 CASSEIETVNYGYTF TGTGCCAGCAGTGAGATCGAGACAGTTAACTATGGCTACACCTTC
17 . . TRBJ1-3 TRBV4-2 CASSQDRRGSLFNTIYF TGTGCCAGCAGCCAAGATCGCAGGGGCTCCCTATTTAACACCATATATTTT
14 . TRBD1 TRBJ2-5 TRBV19 CASSIGDSQETQYF TGTGCCAGTAGTATAGGGGACAGCCAAGAGACCCAGTACTTC
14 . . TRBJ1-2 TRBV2 CASSAGGRFYGYTF TGTGCCAGCAGTGCCGGGGGGCGCTTCTATGGCTACACCTTC
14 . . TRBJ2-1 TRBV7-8 CASSTGLGYNEQFF TGTGCCAGCAGCACCGGACTGGGATACAATGAGCAGTTCTTC
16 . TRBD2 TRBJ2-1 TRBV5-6 CASSLGPLSGGYEQFF TGTGCCAGCAGCCTGGGGCCCCTTAGCGGGGGGTATGAGCAGTTCTTC
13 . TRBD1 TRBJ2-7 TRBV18 CASFPGQGDEQYF TGTGCCAGCTTCCCGGGACAGGGAGACGAGCAGTACTTC
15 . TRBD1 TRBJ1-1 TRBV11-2 CASSFDRVANTEAFF TGTGCCAGCAGCTTCGACAGGGTAGCGAACACTGAAGCTTTCTTT
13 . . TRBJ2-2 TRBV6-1 CASRRAGAGELFF TGTGCCAGCAGAAGAGCCGGAGCCGGGGAGCTGTTTTTT
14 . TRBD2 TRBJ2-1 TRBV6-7 CASSSGRAPNEQFF TGTGCCAGCAGTAGCGGGAGGGCCCCAAATGAGCAGTTCTTC
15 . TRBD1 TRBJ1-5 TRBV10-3 CAISKTGFGNQPQHF TGTGCCATCAGTAAGACAGGGTTCGGCAATCAGCCCCAGCATTTT
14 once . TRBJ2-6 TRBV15 CATSLSSGANVLTF TGTGCCACCAGCCTGAGCTCTGGGGCCAACGTCCTGACTTTC